Shown below are 25 T cell receptor beta chains from a single sample sequenced in a study of OX40 agonist ivuxolimab in advanced cancers. Data came from immunoSEQ multiplex PCR; TCRdb stores just in-frame clones and leaves some out. The sample lists tens of thousands of clones, around 78% occurring once. Specimen: CD4+ or CD8+ T cells sorted from blood, collected in a trial of the OX40 agonist ivuxolimab. These receptors were obtained from an adult with an advanced solid tumor such as melanoma, head and neck, liver or kidney cancer.

This chain connects TRBV2 to TRBJ2-7, with a possible D match to TRBD2 (5 bases). V lost 4 bases, J lost 4 bases, and 11 bases lay in between. The CDR3 loop spans 13 amino acids. Germline CDR1 reads SNHLY; CDR2 reads FYNNEI. This chain's CDR3 is CASSVGEGYEQYF. The CDR3 nucleotides are TGTGCCAGCAGTGTCGGGGAAGGGTACGAGCAGTACTTC.

The rearrangement links TRBV29-1 to TRBJ2-7; 10 bases fit TRBD1. The CDR3 contains 14 residues. J gave up 0 bases and V 7 bases, and 6 bases lay outside the gene matches. Germline-derived CDR1 and CDR2 are SQVTM and ANQGSEA. For the CDR3, the DNA is TGCAGCGCTCGGGACAGGGGACGCTCCTACGAGCAGTACTTC. Its protein product is CSARDRGRSYEQYF.

The V call is TRBV6-6, the J call TRBJ1-1; D is possibly TRBD1 (6 bases). Trimming shortened V by 5 bases and J by 3 bases, and 16 bases separated the two germline ends. This CDR3 spans 15 amino acids. Germline values: CDR1 MNHNY, CDR2 SVGAGI (reference sequence). The CDR3 region has the DNA TGTGCCAGCAGTAGAAACGGACAGAGGGACACTGAAGCTTTCTTT. Protein sequence: CASSRNGQRDTEAFF.

V usage is TRBV25-1 and J usage is TRBJ2-5; D not resolved. The ends were cut back, 1 base at V and 5 bases at J, with 2 bases in the middle. From germline, CDR1 is MGHDK and CDR2 SYGVNS. The CDR3 covers 11 residues. CDR3 region: CASSEWETQYF. CDR3 DNA: TGTGCCAGCAGTGAATGGGAGACCCAGTACTTC.

The chain recombines TRBV28 with TRBJ1-1, with D unclear. CDR1 and CDR2 (germline): MDHEN, SYDVKM. The CDR3 sequence is 13 residues long. Trimming cost V 8 bases and J 10 bases, with 20 bases left between them. For the CDR3, the DNA is TGTGCCAGCCTTCGATCCCTCAGCATGAGAGCTTTCTTT. Translated, it gives CASLRSLSMRAFF.

The chain is built from TRBV25-1 and TRBJ2-3, with a tentative D call TRBD1 (6 bases). The CDR3 is 16 amino acids. The V gene lost 5 bases and the J gene lost 4 bases, with 19 bases spanning the gap. Per the germline V gene, CDR1 is MGHDK and CDR2 is SYGVNS. The CDR3 protein is CASSRRRQGTADTQYF. The CDR3 DNA follows: TGTGCCAGCAGTCGTAGGAGGCAGGGGACGGCAGATACGCAGTATTTT.

The CDR3 DNA reads as TGTGCCATCAGTGGCCCAAGAGGACAGGGGGTAGAGACCCAGTACTTC. Translating it yields CAISGPRGQGVETQYF. The chain has TRBV10-3 and TRBJ2-5; 10 bases line up with TRBD1. J lost 4 bases, V lost 4 bases, and 9 bases had no gene match. From germline, CDR1 is ENHRY and CDR2 SYGVKD. This CDR3 region has 16 residues.

V gene TRBV27 combines with J gene TRBJ1-1; D call uncertain. The CDR3 is 17 residues long. Trimming stripped 5 bases from V and 1 base from J, with 20 bases between. CDR1 and CDR2 (germline): MNHEY, SMNVEV (reference sequence). The chain's CDR3 is CASSPTQRGSWNTEAFF. In DNA, the CDR3 is TGTGCCAGCAGTCCCACCCAGAGAGGGTCGTGGAACACTGAAGCTTTCTTT.

This rearrangement joins TRBV9 to TRBJ2-7; D uncertain. The CDR3 contains 14 residues. The germline gives CDR1 SGDLS, CDR2 YYNGEE. Deletions cut 0 bases from V and 2 bases from J, with 9 bases between. The DNA for the CDR3 is TGTGCCAGCAGCGTAGCGGCCACACCCTACGAGCAGTACTTC. It yields the protein CASSVAATPYEQYF.

The chain combines TRBV10-3 with TRBJ1-2; possible D gene TRBD1, 6 bases. With 10 bases removed from V and 2 bases from J, the gap between germline ends came to 14 bases. CDR1 and CDR2 from the germline V gene are ENHRY and SYGVKD. This CDR3 is 13 amino acids long. The CDR3 bases are TGTGCCACGAACAGCCAGGGGAACTATGGCTACACCTTC. Its protein is CATNSQGNYGYTF.

The chain couples TRBV5-1 to TRBJ1-3, with 11 bases aligning to TRBD1. With V trimmed by 0 bases and J by 4 bases, 0 bases remained unmatched. This CDR3 has 15 residues. Germline V gene sequence: CDR1 SGHRS, CDR2 YFSETQ. CDR3 in amino acids: CASSLGTGGGNTIYF. The CDR3 coding sequence is TGCGCCAGCAGCTTGGGGACAGGGGGCGGAAACACCATATATTTT.

This clone has a handful of counts. The chain couples TRBV11-3 to TRBJ2-1; D is undetermined. The germline gives CDR1 SGHNT, CDR2 YENEEA. The CDR3 runs to 13 residues. Trimming stripped 6 bases from V and 4 bases from J, with 10 bases between. CDR3 in amino acids: CASSYGLYNEQFF. Here the CDR3 DNA reads TGTGCCAGCAGTTATGGTCTTTACAATGAGCAGTTCTTC.

For the CDR3, the DNA is TGTGCCAGTAGTAGCCCCCGCGGGAGGGGCACAGATACGCAGTATTTT. Its protein product is CASSSPRGRGTDTQYF. The chain employs TRBV19 and TRBJ2-3; TRBD2 agrees at 9 bases. The CDR3 consists of 16 residues. J gave up 1 base and V 4 bases, and 6 bases lay outside the gene matches. The germline gives CDR1 LNHDA, CDR2 SQIVND (reference sequence).

CDR3 residues: CASSYSGTTIGEQYF. Written as DNA, the CDR3 is TGTGCCAGCAGTTACTCAGGCACAACGATTGGTGAGCAGTACTTC. This chain connects TRBV6-5 to TRBJ2-7, with D uncertain. Germline V gives CDR1 MNHEY, CDR2 SVGAGI. This CDR3 spans 15 amino acids. Trimming removed 0 bases from V and 7 bases from J, with 16 bases in between.

The rearrangement uses TRBV2 and TRBJ1-6; 10 bases align to TRBD1. The CDR3 contains 14 residues. V gave up 6 bases and J gave up 12 bases; unmatched junction bases: 8. Germline values: CDR1 SNHLY, CDR2 FYNNEI. As DNA, the CDR3 is TGTGCCAGCAGCGAGGGGACAGGGGTTTTACCCCTCCACTTT. Protein sequence: CASSEGTGVLPLHF.

The V call is TRBV2, the J call TRBJ2-7; D is perhaps TRBD1 or TRBD2 (5 bases each). The germline V gene encodes CDR1 SNHLY and CDR2 FYNNEI. V was clipped by 6 bases and J by 3 bases, with 12 bases between them. This CDR3 has 13 residues. CDR3 DNA sequence: TGTGCCAGCAGCCGGGACGCAGACTACGAGCAGTACTTC. Translating gives CASSRDADYEQYF. The variable domain in full, completed from reference TRBV2 and TRBJ2-7, reads EPEVTQTPSHQVTQMGQEVILRCVPISNHLYFYWYRQILGQKVEFLVSFYNNEISEKSEIFDDQFSVERPDGSNFTLKIRSTKLEDSAMYFCASSRDADYEQYFGPGTRLTVT.

CDR3 amino acids: CASNLGQGGNQPQHF. In nucleotides, the CDR3 is TGTGCCAGCAACCTCGGACAGGGAGGCAATCAGCCCCAGCATTTT. The chain is built from TRBV7-2 and TRBJ1-5; 8 nucleotides match TRBD1. V lost 7 bases and J lost 2; bases outside the gene matches: 7. This CDR3 is built from 15 residues. In germline, CDR1 is SGHTA, CDR2 FQGNSA.

This clone was picked up one time. This CDR3 is CASSLGGGVYNSPLHF. The CDR3 DNA reads as TGTGCCAGCAGCTTGGGAGGAGGGGTCTATAATTCACCCCTCCACTTT. The rearrangement joins TRBV5-4 to TRBJ1-6, with TRBD1 as a possible D gene (5 bases). CDR1 is SGHNT and CDR2 is YYREEE in the germline V gene (reference sequence). V lost 0 bases and J 3 bases, leaving 10 bases between the germline ends. This CDR3 spans 16 amino acids.

The V gene is TRBV5-1, the J gene TRBJ2-3; 11 nucleotides match TRBD2. CDR1 and CDR2 from the germline V gene are SGHRS and YFSETQ. The CDR3 contains 17 residues. V gave up 4 bases and J gave up 4 bases; unmatched junction bases: 11. The CDR3 loop is CASSQGVAGGRADTQYF. The CDR3 nucleotides are TGCGCCAGCAGCCAGGGAGTAGCGGGGGGGCGTGCAGATACGCAGTATTTT.

This chain joins TRBV7-2 and TRBJ2-1; D possibly corresponds to TRBD1 (6 bases). The germline V gene has CDR1 SGHTA and CDR2 FQGNSA. V was pared by 10 bases and J by 1 base, with 14 bases between. CDR3 length equals 14 residues. CDR3 bases: TGTGCCACCACCCAGGACAGATCCTACAATGAGCAGTTCTTC. Encoded protein: CATTQDRSYNEQFF. The entire variable domain, with the rest obtained from reference TRBV7-2 and TRBJ2-1, is as follows: GAGVSQSPSNKVTEKGKDVELRCDPISGHTALYWYRQSLGQGLEFLIYFQGNSAPDKSGLPSDRFSAERTGGSVSTLTIQRTQQEDSAVYLCATTQDRSYNEQFFGPGTRLTVL.

This clone was observed once. The chain carries TRBV27 and TRBJ1-2, with D uncertain. V was trimmed by 4 bases and J by 4 bases, leaving 16 bases between them. Germline CDR1 reads MNHEY; CDR2 reads SMNVEV (reference sequence). The CDR3 extends over 15 amino acids. The CDR3 region is CASSSKGDPGYGYTF. The CDR3 DNA follows: TGTGCCAGCAGTTCCAAAGGAGACCCCGGCTATGGCTACACCTTC.

The V call is TRBV18, the J call TRBJ1-1; D not resolved. Germline CDR1 is KGHSH and CDR2 is LQKENI. This CDR3 comprises 13 residues. V lost 6 bases and J 3 bases, leaving 11 bases between the germline ends. The CDR3 DNA sequence: TGTGCCAGCTCCCAACTGGGCGACACTGAAGCTTTCTTT. This gives the protein CASSQLGDTEAFF.

This chain joins TRBV7-8 and TRBJ2-2; the D gene could be TRBD1 or TRBD2 (5 bases each). Germline values: CDR1 SGHVS, CDR2 FQNEAQ. The CDR3 runs to 15 residues. The V and J ends lost 10 bases and 0 bases respectively, with 15 bases between them. The CDR3, as DNA: TGTGCCAACCATCCGGGACGCGCGAACACCGGGGAGCTGTTTTTT. This translates into CANHPGRANTGELFF.

The count of this clone is one. The chain joins TRBV29-1 to TRBJ2-7, with D possibly being TRBD2 (6 bases). V was cut by 7 bases and J by 5 bases, with 15 bases left in between. Germline assignment: CDR1 SQVTM and CDR2 ANQGSEA. CDR3 size: 12 residues. CDR3 in amino acids: CSGSRGVHEQYF. The CDR3 DNA follows: TGCAGCGGTTCGCGCGGGGTTCACGAGCAGTACTTC.

The genes are TRBV30 and TRBJ2-7, with no clear D. V was pared by 0 bases and J by 9 bases, with 18 bases between. The germline V gene encodes CDR1 GTSNPN and CDR2 SVGIG (reference sequence). The CDR3 runs to 14 residues. The CDR3 bases are TGTGCCTGGAGTGTGGGTTGGCAGGCCCTGGGGCAGTACTTC. Translation: CAWSVGWQALGQYF.